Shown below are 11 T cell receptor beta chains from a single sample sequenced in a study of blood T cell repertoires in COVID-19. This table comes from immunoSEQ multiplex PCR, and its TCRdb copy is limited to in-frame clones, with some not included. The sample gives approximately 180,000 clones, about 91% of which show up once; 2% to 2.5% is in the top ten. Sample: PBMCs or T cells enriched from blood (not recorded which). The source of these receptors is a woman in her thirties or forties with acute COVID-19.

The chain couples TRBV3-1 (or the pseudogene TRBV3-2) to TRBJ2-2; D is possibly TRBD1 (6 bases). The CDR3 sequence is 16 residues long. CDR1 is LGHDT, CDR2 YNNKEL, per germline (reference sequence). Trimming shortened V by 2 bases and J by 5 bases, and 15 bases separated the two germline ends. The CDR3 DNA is TGTGCCAGCAGCCAAACAGGGATTGTCGGGACCGGGGAGCTGTTTTTT. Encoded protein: CASSQTGIVGTGELFF.

Here the CDR3 reads CASSLAGAGAGELFF. The CDR3 DNA sequence: TGTGCCAGCAGCTTAGCGGGGGCAGGCGCCGGGGAGCTGTTTTTT. This rearrangement joins TRBV7-2 to TRBJ2-2, with a tentative D call TRBD1 (6 bases). Germline V gene data show CDR1 as SGHTA and CDR2 as FQGNSA. V dropped 0 bases and J dropped 6 bases, with 11 bases sitting between them. This CDR3 is built from 15 residues.

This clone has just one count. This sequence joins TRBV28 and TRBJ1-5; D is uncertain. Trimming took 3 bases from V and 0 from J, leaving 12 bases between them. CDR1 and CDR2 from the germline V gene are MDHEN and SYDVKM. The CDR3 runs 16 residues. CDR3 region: CASSFGGWYSNQPQHF. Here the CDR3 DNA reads TGTGCCAGCAGTTTTGGCGGTTGGTATAGCAATCAGCCCCAGCATTTT.

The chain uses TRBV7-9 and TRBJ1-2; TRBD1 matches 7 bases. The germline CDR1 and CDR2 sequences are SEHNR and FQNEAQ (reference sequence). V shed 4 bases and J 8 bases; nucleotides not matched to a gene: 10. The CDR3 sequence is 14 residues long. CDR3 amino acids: CASSSSGQQQGYTF. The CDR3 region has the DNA TGTGCCAGCAGCTCCTCGGGACAGCAGCAAGGCTACACCTTC. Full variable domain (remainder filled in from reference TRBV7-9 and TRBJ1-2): DTGVSQNPRHKITKRGQNVTFRCDPISEHNRLYWYRQTLGQGPEFLTYFQNEAQLEKSRLLSDRFSAERPKGSFSTLEIQRTEQGDSAMYLCASSSSGQQQGYTFGSGTRLTVV.

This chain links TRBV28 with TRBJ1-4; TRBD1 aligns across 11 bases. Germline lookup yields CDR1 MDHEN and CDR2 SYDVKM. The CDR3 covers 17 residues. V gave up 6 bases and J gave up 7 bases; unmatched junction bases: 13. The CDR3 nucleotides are TGTGCCAGCAGCCTACGGGACAGGGGGGAGTCGGTTGAAAAACTGTTTTTT. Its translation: CASSLRDRGESVEKLFF.

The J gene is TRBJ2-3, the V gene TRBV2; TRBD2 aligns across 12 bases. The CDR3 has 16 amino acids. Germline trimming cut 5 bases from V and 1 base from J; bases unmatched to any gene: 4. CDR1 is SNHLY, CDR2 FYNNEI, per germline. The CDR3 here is CASSFPSGGGTDTQYF. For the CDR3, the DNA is TGTGCCAGCAGTTTTCCTAGCGGGGGGGGCACAGATACGCAGTATTTT.

CDR3 in amino acids: CSVAVSGEQFF. The CDR3 coding sequence is TGCAGCGTTGCGGTTTCGGGTGAGCAGTTCTTC. This chain connects TRBV29-1 to TRBJ2-1; D gene uncertain. Germline CDR1 SQVTM, CDR2 ANQGSEA. The CDR3 runs to 11 residues. V was pared by 4 bases and J by 9 bases, with 10 bases between.

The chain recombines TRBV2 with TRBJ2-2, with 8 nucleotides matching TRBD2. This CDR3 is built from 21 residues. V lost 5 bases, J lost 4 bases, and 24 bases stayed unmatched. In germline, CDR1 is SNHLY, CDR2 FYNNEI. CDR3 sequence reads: CASSPRGPGLGISLGTGELFF. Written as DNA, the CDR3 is TGTGCCAGCAGTCCCAGGGGACCGGGACTAGGAATATCTCTAGGCACCGGGGAGCTGTTTTTT.

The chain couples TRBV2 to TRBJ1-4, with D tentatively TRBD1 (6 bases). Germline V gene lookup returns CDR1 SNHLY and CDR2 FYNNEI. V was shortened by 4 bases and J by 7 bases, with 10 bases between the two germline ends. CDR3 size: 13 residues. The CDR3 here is CASSGGGSEKLFF. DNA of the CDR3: TGTGCCAGCAGTGGCGGGGGCAGTGAAAAACTGTTTTTT. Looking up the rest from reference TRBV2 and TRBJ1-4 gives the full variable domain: EPEVTQTPSHQVTQMGQEVILRCVPISNHLYFYWYRQILGQKVEFLVSFYNNEISEKSEIFDDQFSVERPDGSNFTLKIRSTKLEDSAMYFCASSGGGSEKLFFGSGTQLSVL.

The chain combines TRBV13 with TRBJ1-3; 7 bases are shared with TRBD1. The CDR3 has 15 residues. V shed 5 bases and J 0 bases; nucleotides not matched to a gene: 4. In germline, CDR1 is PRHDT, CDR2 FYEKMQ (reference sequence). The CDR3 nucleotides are TGTGCCAGCAGCACCGACAGGGACTCTGGAAACACCATATATTTT. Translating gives CASSTDRDSGNTIYF.

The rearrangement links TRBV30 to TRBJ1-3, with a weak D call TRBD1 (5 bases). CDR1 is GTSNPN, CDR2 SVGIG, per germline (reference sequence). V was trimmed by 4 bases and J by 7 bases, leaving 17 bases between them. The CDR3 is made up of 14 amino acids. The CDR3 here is CAWIPGGKQNTIYF. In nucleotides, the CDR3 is TGTGCCTGGATCCCGGGGGGGAAACAGAACACCATATATTTT.